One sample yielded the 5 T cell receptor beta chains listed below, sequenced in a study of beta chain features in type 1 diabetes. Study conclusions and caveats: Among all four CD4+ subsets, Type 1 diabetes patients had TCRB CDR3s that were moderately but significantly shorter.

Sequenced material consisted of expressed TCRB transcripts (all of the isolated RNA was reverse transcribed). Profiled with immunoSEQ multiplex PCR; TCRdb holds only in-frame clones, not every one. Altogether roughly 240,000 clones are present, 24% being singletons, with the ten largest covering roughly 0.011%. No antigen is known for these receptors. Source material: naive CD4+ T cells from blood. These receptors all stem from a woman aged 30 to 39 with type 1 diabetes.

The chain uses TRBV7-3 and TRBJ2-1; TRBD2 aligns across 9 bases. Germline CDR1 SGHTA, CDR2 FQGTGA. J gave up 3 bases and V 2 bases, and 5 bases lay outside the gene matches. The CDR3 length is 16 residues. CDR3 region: CASSLSSGIDYNEQFF. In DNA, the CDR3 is TGTGCCAGCAGCTTATCTAGCGGGATCGACTACAATGAGCAGTTCTTC. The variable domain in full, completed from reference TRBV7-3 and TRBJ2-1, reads GAGVSQTPSNKVTEKGKYVELRCDPISGHTALYWYRQSLGQGPEFLIYFQGTGAADDSGLPNDRFFAVRPEGSVSTLKIQRTERGDSAVYLCASSLSSGIDYNEQFFGPGTRLTVL.

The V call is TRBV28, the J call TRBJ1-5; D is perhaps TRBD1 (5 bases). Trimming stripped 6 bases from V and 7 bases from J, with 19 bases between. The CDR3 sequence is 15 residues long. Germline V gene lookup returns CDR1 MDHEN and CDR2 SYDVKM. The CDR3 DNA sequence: TGTGCCAGCAGCGCCAGCCTACGGGGGGACCAGCCCCAGCATTTT. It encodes CASSASLRGDQPQHF. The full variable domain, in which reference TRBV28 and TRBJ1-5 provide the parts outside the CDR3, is DVKVTQSSRYLVKRTGEKVFLECVQDMDHENMFWYRQDPGLGLRLIYFSYDVKMKEKGDIPEGYSVSREKKERFSLILESASTNQTSMYLCASSASLRGDQPQHFGDGTRLSIL.

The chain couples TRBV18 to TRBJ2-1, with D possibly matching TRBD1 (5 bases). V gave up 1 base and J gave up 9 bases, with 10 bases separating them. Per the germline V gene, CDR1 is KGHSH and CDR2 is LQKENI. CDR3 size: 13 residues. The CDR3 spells CASSPLTAPEQFF. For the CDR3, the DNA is TGTGCCAGCTCACCACTGACAGCTCCTGAGCAGTTCTTC.

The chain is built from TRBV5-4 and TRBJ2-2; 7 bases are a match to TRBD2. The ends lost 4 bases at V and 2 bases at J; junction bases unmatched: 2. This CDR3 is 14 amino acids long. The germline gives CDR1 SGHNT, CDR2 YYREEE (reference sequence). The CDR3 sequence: CASSASGNTGELFF. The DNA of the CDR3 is TGTGCCAGCAGCGCTAGCGGAAACACCGGGGAGCTGTTTTTT.

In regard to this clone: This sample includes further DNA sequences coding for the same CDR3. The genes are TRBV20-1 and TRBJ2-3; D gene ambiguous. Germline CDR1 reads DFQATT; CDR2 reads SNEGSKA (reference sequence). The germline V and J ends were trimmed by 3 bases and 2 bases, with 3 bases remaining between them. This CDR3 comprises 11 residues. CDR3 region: CSASYTDTQYF. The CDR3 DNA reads TGCAGTGCTAGCTACACAGATACGCAGTATTTT.